This T cell receptor beta chain is drawn from a study of CD8 T cells in Susac syndrome. Reverse transcription of roughly 0.45 to 1 ug RNA was performed with random hexamers. MiXCR was run by TCRdb on the immunoSEQ multiplex PCR reads, yielding one entry per CDR3 protein. The sample lists about 210,000 distinct CDR3 sequences, about 95% seen once, with around 0.16% in the top ten. In germline, CDR1 is DFQATT, CDR2 SNEGSKA (reference sequence). Trimming removed 3 bases from V and 1 base from J, with 9 bases in between. The CDR3 length is 14 residues. The receptor was derived from a human donor with Susac syndrome. The chain uses TRBV20-1 and TRBJ2-2; tentatively, D is TRBD1 (5 bases). The sequencing sample was made of CD4+ T cells from PBMCs. The CDR3 spells CSARAGQNTGELFF. The DNA of the CDR3 is TGCAGTGCTAGGGCAGGGCAGAACACCGGGGAGCTGTTTTTT.